This record looks at one T cell receptor (beta chain) sequence and its context. This entry comes from a study of chemoradiotherapy in HPV16-positive cancers. The CDR3 consists of 16 residues. CDR1 is SGHRS and CDR2 is YFSETQ in the germline V gene. J lost 10 bases, V lost 6 bases, and 17 bases had no gene match. The table came from immunoSEQ multiplex PCR; TCRdb's copy has only in-frame clones and leaves some out. The repertoire holds approximately 35,000 clones, with roughly 75% as singletons. The rearrangement uses TRBV5-1 and TRBJ2-1; TRBD1 matches 9 bases. This TCR came from a human donor with HPV-associated anogenital cancer. The source material was blood, sampled from a patient who underwent chemoradiotherapy. The CDR3 sequence: CASNPGGGQGRGEQFF. The CDR3 nucleotides are TGCGCCAGCAACCCCGGAGGGGGACAGGGCCGTGGGGAGCAGTTCTTC.